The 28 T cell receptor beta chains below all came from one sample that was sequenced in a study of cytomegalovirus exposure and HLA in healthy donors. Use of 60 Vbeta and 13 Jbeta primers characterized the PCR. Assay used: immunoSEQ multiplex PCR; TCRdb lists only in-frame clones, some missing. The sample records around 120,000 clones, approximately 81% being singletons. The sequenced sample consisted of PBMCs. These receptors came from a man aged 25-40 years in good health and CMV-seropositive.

The CDR3 sequence: CASSPQRTANFNEKLFF. CDR3 DNA: TGCGCCAGCAGCCCACAGAGGACAGCTAACTTTAATGAAAAACTGTTTTTT. This chain joins TRBV5-1 and TRBJ1-4; perhaps TRBD1 as D (6 bases). The germline V gene encodes CDR1 SGHRS and CDR2 YFSETQ. Trimming took off 4 bases at V and 4 bases at J, with 20 bases between the two ends. This CDR3 is 17 amino acids long. Full variable domain (outside the CDR3, taken from reference TRBV5-1 and TRBJ1-4): KAGVTQTPRYLIKTRGQQVTLSCSPISGHRSVSWYQQTPGQGLQFLFEYFSETQRNKGNFPGRFSGRQFSNSRSEMNVSTLELGDSALYLCASSPQRTANFNEKLFFGSGTQLSVL.

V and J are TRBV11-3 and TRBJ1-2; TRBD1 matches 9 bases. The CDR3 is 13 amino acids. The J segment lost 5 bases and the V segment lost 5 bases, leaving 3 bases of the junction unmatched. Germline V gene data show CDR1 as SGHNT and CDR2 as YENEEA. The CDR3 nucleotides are TGTGCCAGCAGCGTACAGGGGGCGTATGGCTACACCTTC. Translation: CASSVQGAYGYTF.

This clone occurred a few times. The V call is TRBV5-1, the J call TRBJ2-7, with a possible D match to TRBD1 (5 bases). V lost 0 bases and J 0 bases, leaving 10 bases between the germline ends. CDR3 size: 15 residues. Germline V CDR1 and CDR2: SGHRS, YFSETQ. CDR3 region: CASSLDGASSYEQYF. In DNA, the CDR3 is TGCGCCAGCAGCTTGGATGGGGCAAGCTCCTACGAGCAGTACTTC.

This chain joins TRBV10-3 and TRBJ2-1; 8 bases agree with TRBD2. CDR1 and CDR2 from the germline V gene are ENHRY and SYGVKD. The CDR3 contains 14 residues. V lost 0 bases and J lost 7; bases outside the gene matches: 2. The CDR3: CAISESLAGNEQFF. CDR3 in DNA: TGTGCCATCAGTGAGTCGTTAGCGGGGAATGAGCAGTTCTTC.

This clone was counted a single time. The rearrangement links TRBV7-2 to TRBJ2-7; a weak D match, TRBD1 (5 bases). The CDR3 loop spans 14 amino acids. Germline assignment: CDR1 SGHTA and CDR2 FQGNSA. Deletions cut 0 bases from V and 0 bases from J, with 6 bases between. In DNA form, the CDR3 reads TGTGCCAGCAGCTTAGCCGACAGCTCCTACGAGCAGTACTTC. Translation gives CASSLADSSYEQYF.

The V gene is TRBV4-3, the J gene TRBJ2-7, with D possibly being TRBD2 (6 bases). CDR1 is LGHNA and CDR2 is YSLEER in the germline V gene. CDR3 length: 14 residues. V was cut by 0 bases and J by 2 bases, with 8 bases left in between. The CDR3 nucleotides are TGCGCCAGCAGCCAAGAGGCGGGGACCTACGAGCAGTACTTC. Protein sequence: CASSQEAGTYEQYF.

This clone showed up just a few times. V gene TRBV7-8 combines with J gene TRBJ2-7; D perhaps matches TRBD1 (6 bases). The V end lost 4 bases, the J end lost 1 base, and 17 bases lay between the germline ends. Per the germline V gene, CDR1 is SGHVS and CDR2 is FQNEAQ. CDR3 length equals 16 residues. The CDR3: CASSWWRTEPSYEQYF. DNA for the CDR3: TGTGCCAGCAGCTGGTGGCGGACAGAACCATCCTACGAGCAGTACTTC.

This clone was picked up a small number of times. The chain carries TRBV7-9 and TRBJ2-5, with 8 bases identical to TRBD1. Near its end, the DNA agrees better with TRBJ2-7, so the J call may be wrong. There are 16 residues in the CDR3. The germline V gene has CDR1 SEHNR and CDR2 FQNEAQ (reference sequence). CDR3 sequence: CASSRSGGQDSYEQYF. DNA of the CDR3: TGTGCCAGCAGCCGCTCTGGGGGACAGGACTCCTACGAGCAGTACTTC.

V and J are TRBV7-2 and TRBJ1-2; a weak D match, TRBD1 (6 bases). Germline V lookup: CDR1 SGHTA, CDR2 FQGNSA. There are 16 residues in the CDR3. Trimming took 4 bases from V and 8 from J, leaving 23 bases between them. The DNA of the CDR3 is TGTGCCAGCAGCTCATCACGGGGGGGGGCAATGGGCGGCTACACCTTC. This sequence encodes CASSSSRGGAMGGYTF.

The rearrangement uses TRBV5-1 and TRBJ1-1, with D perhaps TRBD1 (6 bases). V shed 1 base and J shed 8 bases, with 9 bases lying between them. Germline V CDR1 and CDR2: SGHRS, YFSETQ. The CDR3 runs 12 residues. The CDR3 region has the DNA TGCGCCAGCAGCTTGTTCAGGGGCGAAGCTTTCTTT. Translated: CASSLFRGEAFF.

CDR3 coding DNA: TGTGCCAGCAGTGACGAGGAGTTCGGGGAGCTGTTTTTT. Translation: CASSDEEFGELFF. The V call is TRBV6-4, the J call TRBJ2-2; unclear D gene. Germline V CDR1 and CDR2: MRHNA, SNTAGT. V lost 2 bases, J lost 7 bases, and 8 bases lay in between. CDR3 size: 13 residues.

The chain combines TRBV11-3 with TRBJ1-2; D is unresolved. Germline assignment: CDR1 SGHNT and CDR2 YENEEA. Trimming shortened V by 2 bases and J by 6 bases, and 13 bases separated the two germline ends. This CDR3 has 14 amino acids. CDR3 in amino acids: CASSLSYGDHGYTF. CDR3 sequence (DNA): TGTGCCAGCAGCTTATCTTACGGGGATCATGGCTACACCTTC. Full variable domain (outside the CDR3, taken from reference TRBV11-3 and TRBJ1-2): EAGVVQSPRYKIIEKKQPVAFWCNPISGHNTLYWYLQNLGQGPELLIRYENEEAVDDSQLPKDRFSAERLKGVDSTLKIQPAELGDSAVYLCASSLSYGDHGYTFGSGTRLTVV.

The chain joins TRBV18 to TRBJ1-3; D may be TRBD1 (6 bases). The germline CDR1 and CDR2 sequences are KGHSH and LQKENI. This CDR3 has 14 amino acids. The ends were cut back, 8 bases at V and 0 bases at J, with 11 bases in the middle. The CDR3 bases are TGTGCCAGCACCGGGACAACCTCTGGAAACACCATATATTTT. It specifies CASTGTTSGNTIYF. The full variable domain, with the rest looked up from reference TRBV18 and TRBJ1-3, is NAGVMQNPRHLVRRRGQEARLRCSPMKGHSHVYWYRQLPEEGLKFMVYLQKENIIDESGMPKERFSAEFPKEGPSILRIQQVVRGDSAAYFCASTGTTSGNTIYFGEGSWLTVV.

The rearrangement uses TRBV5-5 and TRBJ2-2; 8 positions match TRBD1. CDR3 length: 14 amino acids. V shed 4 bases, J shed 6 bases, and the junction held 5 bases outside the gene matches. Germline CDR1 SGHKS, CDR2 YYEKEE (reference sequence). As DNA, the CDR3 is TGTGCCAGCAGCAGATACAGGGGGGCCGGGGAGCTGTTTTTT. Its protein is CASSRYRGAGELFF.

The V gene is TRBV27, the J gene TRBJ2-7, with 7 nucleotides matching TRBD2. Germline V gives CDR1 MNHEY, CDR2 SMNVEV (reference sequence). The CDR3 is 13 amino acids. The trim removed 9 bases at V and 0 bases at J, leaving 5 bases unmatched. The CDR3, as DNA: TGTGCCAGTCGCCGGGAGGCCTCCTACGAGCAGTACTTC. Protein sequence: CASRREASYEQYF.

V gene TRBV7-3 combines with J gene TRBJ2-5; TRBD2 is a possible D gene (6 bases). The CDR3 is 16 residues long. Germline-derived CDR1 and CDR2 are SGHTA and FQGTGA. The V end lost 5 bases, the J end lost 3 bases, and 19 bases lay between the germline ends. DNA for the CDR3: TGTGCCAGCAGCCCTAGGGGTGGGGGGACGGAAGAGACCCAGTACTTC. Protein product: CASSPRGGGTEETQYF.

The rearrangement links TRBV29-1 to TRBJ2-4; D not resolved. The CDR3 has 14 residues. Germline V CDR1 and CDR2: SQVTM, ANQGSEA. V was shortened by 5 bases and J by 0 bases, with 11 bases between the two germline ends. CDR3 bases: TGCAGCGTTAAGCCTCGGTTAGCCAAAAACATTCAGTACTTC. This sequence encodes CSVKPRLAKNIQYF.

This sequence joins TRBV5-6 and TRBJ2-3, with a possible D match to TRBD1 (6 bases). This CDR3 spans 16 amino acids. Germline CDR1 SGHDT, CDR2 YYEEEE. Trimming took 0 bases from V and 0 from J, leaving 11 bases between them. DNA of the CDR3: TGTGCCAGCAGCTTGGTGGGGGCCACTAGCACAGATACGCAGTATTTT. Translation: CASSLVGATSTDTQYF.

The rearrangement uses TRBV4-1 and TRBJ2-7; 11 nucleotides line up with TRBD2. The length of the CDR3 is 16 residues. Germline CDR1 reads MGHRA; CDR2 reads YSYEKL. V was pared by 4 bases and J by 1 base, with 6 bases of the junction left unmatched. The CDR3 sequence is CASSLLAGVVSYEQYF. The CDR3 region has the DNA TGCGCCAGCAGCCTACTAGCGGGGGTCGTTTCCTACGAGCAGTACTTC.

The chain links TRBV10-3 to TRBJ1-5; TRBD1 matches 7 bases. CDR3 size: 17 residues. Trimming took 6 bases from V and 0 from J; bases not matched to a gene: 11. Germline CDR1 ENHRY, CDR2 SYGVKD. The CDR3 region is CAISPGTAAYSNQPQHF. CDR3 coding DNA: TGTGCCATCAGCCCCGGGACAGCGGCTTATAGCAATCAGCCCCAGCATTTT.

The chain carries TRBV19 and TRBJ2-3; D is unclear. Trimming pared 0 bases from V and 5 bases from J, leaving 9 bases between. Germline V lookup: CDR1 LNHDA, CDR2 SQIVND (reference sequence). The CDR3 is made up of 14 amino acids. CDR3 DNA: TGTGCCAGTAGTATAGATCTAATCGAAGATACGCAGTATTTT. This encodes CASSIDLIEDTQYF. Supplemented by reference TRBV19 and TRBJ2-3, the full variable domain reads DGGITQSPKYLFRKEGQNVTLSCEQNLNHDAMYWYRQDPGQGLRLIYYSQIVNDFQKGDIAEGYSVSREKKESFPLTVTSAQKNPTAFYLCASSIDLIEDTQYFGPGTRLTVL.

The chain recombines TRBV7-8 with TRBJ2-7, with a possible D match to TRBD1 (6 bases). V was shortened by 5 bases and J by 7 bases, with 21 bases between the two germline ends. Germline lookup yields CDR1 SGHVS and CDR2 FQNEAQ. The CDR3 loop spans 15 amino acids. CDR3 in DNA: TGTGCCAGCAGCCCGGCAGGACAGTCGACCCATGAGCAGTACTTC. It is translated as CASSPAGQSTHEQYF.

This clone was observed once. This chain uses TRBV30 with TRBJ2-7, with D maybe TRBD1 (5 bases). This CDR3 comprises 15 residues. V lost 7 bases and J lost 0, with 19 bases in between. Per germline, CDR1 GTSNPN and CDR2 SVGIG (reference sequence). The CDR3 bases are TGTGCCTCAACCCTGCGACAGACGAGCTCCTACGAGCAGTACTTC. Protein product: CASTLRQTSSYEQYF.

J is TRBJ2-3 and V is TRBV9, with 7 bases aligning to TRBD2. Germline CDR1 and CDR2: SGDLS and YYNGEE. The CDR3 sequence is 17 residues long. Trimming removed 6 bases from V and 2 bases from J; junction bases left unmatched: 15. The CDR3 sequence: CASTKDGRSGTTDTQYF. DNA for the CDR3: TGTGCCAGCACCAAAGATGGGAGGAGCGGGACCACAGATACGCAGTATTTT.

The CDR3: CASSYSVNTEAFF. The CDR3 region has the DNA TGTGCCAGCAGTTACTCCGTCAACACTGAAGCTTTCTTT. The gene calls are TRBV6-5 and TRBJ1-1, with unresolved D. The germline CDR1 and CDR2 sequences are MNHEY and SVGAGI. V gave up 0 bases and J gave up 2 bases, with 4 bases separating them. CDR3 length: 13 amino acids.

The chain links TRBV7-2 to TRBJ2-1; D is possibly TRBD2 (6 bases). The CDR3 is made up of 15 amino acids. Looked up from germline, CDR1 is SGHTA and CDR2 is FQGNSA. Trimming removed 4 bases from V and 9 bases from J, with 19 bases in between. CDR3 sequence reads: CASSSGSGLLPEQFF. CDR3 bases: TGTGCCAGCAGCTCGGGGTCGGGACTCCTACCTGAGCAGTTCTTC.

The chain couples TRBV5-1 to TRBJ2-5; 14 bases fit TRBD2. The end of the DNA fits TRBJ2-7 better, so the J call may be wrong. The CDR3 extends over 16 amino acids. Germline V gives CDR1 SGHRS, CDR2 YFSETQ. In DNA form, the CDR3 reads TGCGCCAGCAGTCCTGGGACTAGCGGGAGTTCCCACGAGCAGTACTTC. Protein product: CASSPGTSGSSHEQYF.

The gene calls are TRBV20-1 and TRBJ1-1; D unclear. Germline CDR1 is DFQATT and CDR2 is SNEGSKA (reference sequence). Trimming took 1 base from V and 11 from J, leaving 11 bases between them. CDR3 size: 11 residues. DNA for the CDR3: TGCAGTGCTAGAGTAAGAGGTGGGGCTTTCTTT. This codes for CSARVRGGAFF.